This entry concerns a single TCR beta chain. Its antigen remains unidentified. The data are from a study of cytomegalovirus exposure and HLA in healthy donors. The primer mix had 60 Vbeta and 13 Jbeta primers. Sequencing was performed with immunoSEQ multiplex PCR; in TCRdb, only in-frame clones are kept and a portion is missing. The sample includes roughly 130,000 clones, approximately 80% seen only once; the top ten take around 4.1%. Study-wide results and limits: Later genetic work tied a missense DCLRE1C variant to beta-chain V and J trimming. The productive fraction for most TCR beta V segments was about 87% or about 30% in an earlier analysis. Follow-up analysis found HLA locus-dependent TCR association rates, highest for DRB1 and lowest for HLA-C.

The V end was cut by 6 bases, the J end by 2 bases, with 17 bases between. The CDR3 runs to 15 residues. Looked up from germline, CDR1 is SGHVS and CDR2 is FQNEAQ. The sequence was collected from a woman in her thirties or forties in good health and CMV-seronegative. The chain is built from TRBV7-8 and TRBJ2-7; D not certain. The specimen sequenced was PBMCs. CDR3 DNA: TGTGCCAGCAGACCGCGCGGAGCGCCTGCCTACGAGCAGTACTTC. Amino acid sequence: CASRPRGAPAYEQYF.